This T cell receptor (beta chain) was captured by sequencing in a study of cytomegalovirus exposure and HLA in healthy donors. V was pared by 2 bases and J by 6 bases, with 17 bases between. Germline-derived CDR1 and CDR2 are SGHTA and FQGNSA. The CDR3 loop spans 16 amino acids. The PCR ran on 60 Vbeta and 13 Jbeta primers. Data came from immunoSEQ multiplex PCR; TCRdb stores just in-frame clones and leaves some out. The sample lists approximately 90,000 clones, 60% to 80% occurring once. The sample consisted of PBMCs. The sequence was collected from a boy younger than 18 in good health and CMV-seronegative. The chain employs TRBV7-2 and TRBJ1-5; tentative D call: TRBD1 (5 bases). The CDR3 coding sequence is TGTGCCAGCAGCTTAAACAATCCCAGGGAAAGTCAGCCCCAGCATTTT. Encoded protein: CASSLNNPRESQPQHF.